This TCR beta chain was observed in a study of vaccination and CD4 T cells after COVID-19. On the study more broadly: Researchers treated control cultures with a CEFX pool, an HIV-1 Nef pool, or no peptide.

The treatment denotes: approximately nine-day PBMC culture with coronavirus spike peptide pools or control peptides (ViraFEST assay). Dates of positive PCR ran from March to December 2020, before US Alpha, Beta and Delta variants. As regards this clonotype: The antigen remains undetermined.

Sequencing of the DNA from cultured CD4+ T cells was carried out with the Oncomine TCR Beta short-read assay. From the PCR reads, TCRdb called clonotypes with MiXCR, one entry per CDR3 protein. The table lists 7,000 to 8,500 distinct CDR3 sequences, 61% of them singletons, with around a third in the top ten. After removal of 1 base from V and 4 bases from J, the junction contained 6 bases not matched to a gene. The CDR3 runs to 15 residues. Germline assignment: CDR1 LNHDA and CDR2 SQIVND (reference sequence). This clonotype was obtained from a human donor who had recovered from COVID-19. The V gene is TRBV19, the J gene TRBJ2-5; 7 nucleotides align to TRBD2. The sequenced material came from CD4+ T cells from blood, cultured in vitro. CDR3 coding DNA: TGTGCCAGTAGTATAGGGCGGGGGAGGAGAGAGACCCAGTACTTC. Protein sequence: CASSIGRGRRETQYF.